The sequence of this T cell receptor beta chain was determined in a study of cytomegalovirus exposure and HLA in healthy donors. Study-wide results and limits: Several of the most significant clusters appeared, in a later analysis, to be linked to common viral pathogens. Rarity held for most TCR sequences, but there were some public TCRs that occurred in many donors. As confirmed in vitro, a few CMV-associated chains were specific for CMV antigens.

This clone has more than one count but fewer than ten. Antigen: not known. With 60 Vbeta and 13 Jbeta primers, the PCR was carried out. TCRdb's table, derived via immunoSEQ multiplex PCR, lists solely in-frame clones and lacks some. Here the sample spans some 41,000 clones, around 56% being singletons. Per the germline V gene, CDR1 is SGHNT and CDR2 is YYREEE (reference sequence). The CDR3 is 13 amino acids. With V trimmed by 4 bases and J by 4 bases, 3 bases remained unmatched. The TCR originated in a man between 60 and 75 years old in good health and CMV-seronegative. The V and J genes are TRBV5-4 and TRBJ1-1, with 8 bases lining up with TRBD1. Sequenced material: PBMCs. The CDR3 sequence: CASSRQGSTEAFF. CDR3 in DNA: TGTGCCAGCAGCCGACAGGGGTCCACTGAAGCTTTCTTT.